The 19 T cell receptor beta chains below were found in one sample sequenced in a study of lymphopenia after photon versus proton radiotherapy. Repertoires were generated with immunoSEQ multiplex PCR, while TCRdb's copy carries only in-frame clones and drops some. The sample gives roughly 45,000 clones, 85% to 90% of which show up once; 2.2% is in the top ten. Material: peripheral blood, obtained from a patient treated with photon-based radiotherapy. Source of these receptors: a man aged 40-49 years with gastric cancer.

This clone was seen a few times. The chain is built from TRBV7-9 and TRBJ1-3; 8 nucleotides line up with TRBD1. Germline V gene lookup returns CDR1 SEHNR and CDR2 FQNEAQ (reference sequence). V shed 2 bases and J 3 bases; nucleotides not matched to a gene: 0. The CDR3 spans 14 residues. The CDR3 spells CASSLTGGGNTIYF. CDR3 coding DNA: TGTGCCAGCAGCTTAACAGGGGGTGGAAACACCATATATTTT.

The chain has TRBV7-9 and TRBJ2-2, with TRBD1 identical over 7 bases. Germline assignment: CDR1 SEHNR and CDR2 FQNEAQ (reference sequence). The V and J ends lost 3 bases and 7 bases, in that order; junction bases with no gene match: 5. The CDR3 sequence is 14 residues long. As DNA, the CDR3 is TGTGCCAGCAGCTTGGGACAGTCGAACGGGGAGCTGTTTTTT. Amino acid sequence: CASSLGQSNGELFF.

The CDR3 reads CASSPGTLYEQYF. The CDR3 nucleotides read TGCGCCAGCAGCCCGGGGACTTTGTACGAGCAGTACTTC. The chain is built from TRBV5-1 and TRBJ2-7; possible D gene TRBD2, 6 bases. The CDR3 spans 13 residues. The germline V and J ends were trimmed by 4 bases and 4 bases, with 12 bases remaining between them. Germline-derived CDR1 and CDR2 are SGHRS and YFSETQ.

This clone was seen a few times. This specimen includes other DNA sequences encoding the same CDR3. As DNA, the CDR3 is TGTGCCAGCAGCTTGGGACAGGGAGACTATGGCTACACCTTC. Protein product: CASSLGQGDYGYTF. The V and J genes are TRBV5-6 and TRBJ1-2; 7 bases line up with TRBD1. Germline CDR1 is SGHDT and CDR2 is YYEEEE. V shed 0 bases, J shed 3 bases, and the junction held 2 bases outside the gene matches. The CDR3 consists of 14 residues.

The chain carries TRBV7-6 and TRBJ2-7, with 7 bases that match TRBD1. CDR1 is SGHVS and CDR2 is FNYEAQ in the germline V gene. V trimming: 2 bases; J trimming: 0 bases; junction bases outside the gene matches: 7. The CDR3 has 16 residues. DNA of the CDR3: TGTGCCAGCAGCTTAAGGACAGGCTCGAGCTCCTACGAGCAGTACTTC. It codes for CASSLRTGSSSYEQYF.

This chain links TRBV5-8 with TRBJ2-3; D is tentatively TRBD1 or TRBD2 (7 bases each). CDR3 size: 17 residues. Trimming removed 5 bases at V and 2 bases at J, with 21 bases between. Germline CDR1 SGHTS, CDR2 YDEGEE. Here the CDR3 reads CASRRLGGTEITDTQYF. CDR3 coding DNA: TGTGCCAGCAGGAGGTTGGGAGGGACAGAAATCACAGATACGCAGTATTTT.

The chain uses TRBV7-2 and TRBJ1-3; D uncertain. Germline V CDR1 and CDR2: SGHTA, FQGNSA. The CDR3 runs to 16 residues. V lost 4 bases and J 0 bases, leaving 13 bases between the germline ends. The CDR3 region has the DNA TGTGCCAGCAGCTCCCCCCCCACACCCTCTGGAAACACCATATATTTT. It is translated as CASSSPPTPSGNTIYF.

The gene calls are TRBV20-1 and TRBJ1-2; no firm D call. The CDR3 is 8 residues long. CDR1 is DFQATT, CDR2 SNEGSKA, per germline (reference sequence). V was pared by 3 bases and J by 7 bases, with 0 bases between. The CDR3 here is CSASGYTF. The DNA for the CDR3 is TGCAGTGCTAGTGGCTACACCTTC.

The chain links TRBV5-1 to TRBJ2-7; D unresolved. This CDR3 has 14 residues. CDR1 is SGHRS and CDR2 is YFSETQ in the germline V gene. The V gene lost 0 bases and the J gene lost 2 bases, with 9 bases spanning the gap. The CDR3 bases are TGCGCCAGCAGCTTGGCCGCTGGTCCCTACGAGCAGTACTTC. This sequence encodes CASSLAAGPYEQYF.

This rearrangement joins TRBV5-4 to TRBJ2-7; TRBD2 is a possible D gene (6 bases). Between the trimmed V and J ends, which lost 0 bases and 6 bases, there was a span of 10 bases. This CDR3 contains 13 residues. Germline values: CDR1 SGHNT, CDR2 YYREEE (reference sequence). The CDR3 DNA follows: TGTGCCAGCAGCTTGGGGGGGGAGGTCGAGCAGTACTTC. It specifies CASSLGGEVEQYF. The full variable domain, its missing parts supplied by reference TRBV5-4 and TRBJ2-7, is ETGVTQSPTHLIKTRGQQVTLRCSSQSGHNTVSWYQQALGQGPQFIFQYYREEENGRGNFPPRFSGLQFPNYSSELNVNALELDDSALYLCASSLGGEVEQYFGPGTRLTVT.

V and J are TRBV6-1 and TRBJ1-5; D is ambiguous. The germline V and J ends were trimmed by 4 bases and 6 bases, with 10 bases remaining between them. The length of the CDR3 is 13 residues. The germline V gene encodes CDR1 MNHNS and CDR2 SASEGT. The CDR3 nucleotides read TGTGCCAGCAGTGTAAGGGCACGTCAGCCCCAGCATTTT. It encodes CASSVRARQPQHF.

The chain has TRBV10-2 and TRBJ2-1, with no clear D. The CDR3 covers 13 residues. The V end lost 5 bases, the J end lost 6 bases, and 11 bases lay between the germline ends. Germline loops: CDR1 WSHSY, CDR2 SAAADI. The CDR3 sequence: CASSMFPSNEQFF. DNA for the CDR3: TGCGCCAGCAGTATGTTTCCCTCCAATGAGCAGTTCTTC.

This chain connects TRBV5-1 to TRBJ1-2; tentative D call: TRBD1 (5 bases). The CDR3 sequence is 14 residues long. The V gene's germline CDR1 is SGHRS and CDR2 YFSETQ. Trimming stripped 0 bases from V and 8 bases from J, with 14 bases between. CDR3 amino acids: CASSLEGRVEGYTF. CDR3 nucleotides: TGCGCCAGCAGCTTGGAGGGGAGGGTCGAGGGCTACACCTTC.

The chain has TRBV5-4 and TRBJ1-3; 11 bases match TRBD1. Germline values: CDR1 SGHNT, CDR2 YYREEE (reference sequence). Germline trimming cut 1 base from V and 3 bases from J; bases unmatched to any gene: 6. This CDR3 contains 17 residues. The CDR3, as DNA: TGTGCCAGCAGCTTGATCGGACAGGGGGCCGGTGGAAACACCATATATTTT. This sequence encodes CASSLIGQGAGGNTIYF.

The rearrangement links TRBV4-1 to TRBJ2-5; 12 bases fit TRBD2. V trimming: 0 bases; J trimming: 4 bases; junction bases outside the gene matches: 3. The CDR3 runs 16 residues. Germline assignment: CDR1 MGHRA and CDR2 YSYEKL. The chain's CDR3 is CASSQDPSGGGETQYF. CDR3 coding DNA: TGCGCCAGCAGCCAAGATCCTAGCGGGGGGGGAGAGACCCAGTACTTC.

The CDR3 region has the DNA TGTGCCAGTAGTAACAGGGGGCTTAATTCACCCCTCCACTTT. Its translation is CASSNRGLNSPLHF. The chain is built from TRBV19 and TRBJ1-6; TRBD1 matches at 9 bases. Germline assignment: CDR1 LNHDA and CDR2 SQIVND (reference sequence). This CDR3 is 14 amino acids long. The V segment lost 4 bases and the J segment 6 bases; nucleotides outside the gene matches: 1.

The gene calls are TRBV11-1 and TRBJ2-5; D is unresolved. The V end was cut by 2 bases, the J end by 1 base, with 8 bases between. The CDR3 is made up of 14 amino acids. Germline V gives CDR1 SGHAT, CDR2 FQDESV (reference sequence). CDR3 protein: CASSLNIIQETQYF. DNA of the CDR3: TGTGCCAGCAGCTTAAACATCATCCAAGAGACCCAGTACTTC. Full variable domain (remainder filled in from reference TRBV11-1 and TRBJ2-5): EAEVAQSPRYKITEKSQAVAFWCDPISGHATLYWYRQILGQGPELLVQFQDESVVDDSQLPKDRFSAERLKGVDSTLKIQPAELGDSAMYLCASSLNIIQETQYFGPGTRLLVL.

The genes are TRBV28 and TRBJ1-1; the D is unclear. The CDR3 is 13 amino acids. V dropped 8 bases and J dropped 5 bases, with 15 bases sitting between them. CDR1 is MDHEN and CDR2 is SYDVKM in the germline V gene. CDR3 bases: TGTGCCAGCGTGGGATCCGGGTGGACTGAAGCTTTCTTT. This codes for CASVGSGWTEAFF.

The chain links TRBV19 to TRBJ2-2; 7 bases agree with TRBD1. The germline V gene encodes CDR1 LNHDA and CDR2 SQIVND (reference sequence). V was clipped by 1 base and J by 6 bases; unmatched bases: 5. The CDR3 has 15 amino acids. The CDR3 coding sequence is TGTGCCAGTAGTATAGCTACAGGGGTGTCCGGGGAGCTGTTTTTT. It translates to CASSIATGVSGELFF.